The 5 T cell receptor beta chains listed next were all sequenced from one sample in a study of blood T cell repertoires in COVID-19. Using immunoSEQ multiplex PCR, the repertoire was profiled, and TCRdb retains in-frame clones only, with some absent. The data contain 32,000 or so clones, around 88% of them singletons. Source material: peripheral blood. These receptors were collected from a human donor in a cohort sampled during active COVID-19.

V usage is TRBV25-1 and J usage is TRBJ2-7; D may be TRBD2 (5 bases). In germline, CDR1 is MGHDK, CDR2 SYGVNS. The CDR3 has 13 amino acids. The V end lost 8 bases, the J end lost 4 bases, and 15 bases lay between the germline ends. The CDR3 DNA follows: TGTGCCAGCCTGAGGGAGATCGGGTACGAGCAGTACTTC. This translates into CASLREIGYEQYF.

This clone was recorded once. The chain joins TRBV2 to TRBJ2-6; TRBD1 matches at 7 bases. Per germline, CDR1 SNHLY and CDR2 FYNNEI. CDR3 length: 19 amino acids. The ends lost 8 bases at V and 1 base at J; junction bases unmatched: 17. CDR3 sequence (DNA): TGTGCCAGCTTCGCGTGGGGACAGTGGAATATTTCTGGGGCCAACGTCCTGACTTTC. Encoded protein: CASFAWGQWNISGANVLTF. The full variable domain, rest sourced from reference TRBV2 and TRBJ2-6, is EPEVTQTPSHQVTQMGQEVILRCVPISNHLYFYWYRQILGQKVEFLVSFYNNEISEKSEIFDDQFSVERPDGSNFTLKIRSTKLEDSAMYFCASFAWGQWNISGANVLTFGAGSRLTVL.

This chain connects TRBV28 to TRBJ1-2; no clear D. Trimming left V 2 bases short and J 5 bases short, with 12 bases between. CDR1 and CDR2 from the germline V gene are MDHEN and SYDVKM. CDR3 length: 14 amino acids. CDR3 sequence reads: CASSLVLGGYGYTF. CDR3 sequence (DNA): TGTGCCAGCAGTTTAGTGCTGGGCGGGTATGGCTACACCTTC.

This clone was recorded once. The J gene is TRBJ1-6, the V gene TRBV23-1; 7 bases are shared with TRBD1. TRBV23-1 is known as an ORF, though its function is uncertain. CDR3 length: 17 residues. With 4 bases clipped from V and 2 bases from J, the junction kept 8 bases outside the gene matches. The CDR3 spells CASSPKGAVPYNSPLHF. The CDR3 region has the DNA TGCGCCAGCAGTCCTAAGGGGGCGGTCCCCTATAATTCACCCCTCCACTTT.

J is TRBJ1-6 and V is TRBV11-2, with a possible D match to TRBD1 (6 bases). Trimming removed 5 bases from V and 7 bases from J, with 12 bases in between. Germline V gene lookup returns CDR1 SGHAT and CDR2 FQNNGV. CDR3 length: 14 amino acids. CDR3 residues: CASSPWDTNSPLHF. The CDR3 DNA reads TGTGCCAGCAGCCCCTGGGACACCAATTCACCCCTCCACTTT.